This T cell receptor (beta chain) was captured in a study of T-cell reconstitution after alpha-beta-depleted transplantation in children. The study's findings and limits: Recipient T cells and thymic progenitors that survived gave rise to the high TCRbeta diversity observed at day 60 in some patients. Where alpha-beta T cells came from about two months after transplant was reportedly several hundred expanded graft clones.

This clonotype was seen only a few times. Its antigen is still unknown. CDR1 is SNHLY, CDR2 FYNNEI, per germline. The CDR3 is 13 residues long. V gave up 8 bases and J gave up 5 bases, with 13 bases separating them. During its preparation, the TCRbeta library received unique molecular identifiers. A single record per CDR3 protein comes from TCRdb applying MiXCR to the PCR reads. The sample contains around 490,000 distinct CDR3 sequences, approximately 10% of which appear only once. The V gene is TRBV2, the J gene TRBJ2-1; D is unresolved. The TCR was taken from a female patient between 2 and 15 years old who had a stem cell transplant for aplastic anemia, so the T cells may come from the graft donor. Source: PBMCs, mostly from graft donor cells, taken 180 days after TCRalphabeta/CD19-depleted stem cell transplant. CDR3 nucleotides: TGTGCCAGCGTCGAATCGGGCGACAATGAGCAGTTCTTC. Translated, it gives CASVESGDNEQFF.